This T cell receptor (beta chain) was documented in a study of T cell changes during pregnancy in multiple sclerosis. TCRdb's copy holds only in-frame clones and misses some; the assay was immunoSEQ multiplex PCR. The sample yields 65,000 to 80,000 clones, approximately 93% seen once. CDR1 is SGHTA, CDR2 FQGNSA, per germline. The CDR3 loop spans 14 amino acids. Deletions cut 2 bases from V and 4 bases from J, with 11 bases between. The sample in question was peripheral blood, obtained in the second trimester of pregnancy. This clonotype originated in a female donor with multiple sclerosis, enrolled in a pregnancy study. The chain employs TRBV7-2 and TRBJ1-2; weak D call: TRBD1 (6 bases). This CDR3 is CASSLMKGGYGYTF. CDR3 coding DNA: TGTGCCAGCAGCTTAATGAAAGGGGGCTATGGCTACACCTTC.